The 26 T cell receptor beta chains reported below all come from one sample, sequenced in a study of cytomegalovirus exposure and HLA in healthy donors. Profiled with immunoSEQ multiplex PCR; TCRdb holds only in-frame clones, not every one. The table shows roughly 75,000 clones, with 90% to 95% occurring only once. Material: PBMCs. Source of these receptors: a woman between 18 and 29 years old in good health and CMV-seronegative.

The J gene is TRBJ2-7, the V gene TRBV11-2; 11 bases fit TRBD2. With 5 bases clipped from V and 2 bases from J, the junction kept 5 bases outside the gene matches. The CDR3 runs 15 residues. In germline, CDR1 is SGHAT, CDR2 FQNNGV. The CDR3 DNA reads as TGTGCCAGCAGCCAGGGACTAGCGGAAACCTACGAGCAGTACTTC. Residues: CASSQGLAETYEQYF.

This rearrangement joins TRBV6-4 to TRBJ1-5; D unresolved. V lost 3 bases to trimming and J lost 3 bases, with 27 bases between them. CDR1 and CDR2 from the germline V gene are MRHNA and SNTAGT. The length of the CDR3 is 20 residues. CDR3 amino acids: CASSEGGSHKLDKTNQPQHF. CDR3 sequence (DNA): TGTGCCAGCAGTGAGGGAGGGTCCCACAAATTAGACAAAACCAATCAGCCCCAGCATTTT.

The chain employs TRBV2 and TRBJ2-3; a possible D gene is TRBD2 (6 bases). The CDR3 is 12 residues long. CDR1 and CDR2 from the germline V gene are SNHLY and FYNNEI. Trimming removed 4 bases at V and 10 bases at J, with 12 bases between. DNA for the CDR3: TGTGCCAGCAGTGCTAGCGACCGCGCGCAGTATTTT. This gives the protein CASSASDRAQYF.

The J gene is TRBJ2-2, the V gene TRBV29-1; D gene ambiguous. Germline V gene data show CDR1 as SQVTM and CDR2 as ANQGSEA. This CDR3 has 14 amino acids. Trimming removed 0 bases from V and 6 bases from J, with 11 bases in between. The CDR3 DNA reads TGCAGCGTTGAAGACCAATTTTCAGCCGGGGAGCTGTTTTTT. Residues: CSVEDQFSAGELFF.

Here the CDR3 reads CAWKRPDRENQPQHF. Written as DNA, the CDR3 is TGTGCCTGGAAGCGACCGGACAGGGAGAATCAGCCCCAGCATTTT. This sequence joins TRBV30 and TRBJ1-5, with 8 bases fitting TRBD1. Per the germline V gene, CDR1 is GTSNPN and CDR2 is SVGIG (reference sequence). CDR3 length: 15 amino acids. V lost 4 bases, J lost 4 bases, and 9 bases stayed unmatched.

This clone was seen only a few times. This chain joins TRBV6-1 and TRBJ2-2, with no clear D. V was clipped by 6 bases and J by 5 bases, with 13 bases between them. This CDR3 has 14 amino acids. Per the germline V gene, CDR1 is MNHNS and CDR2 is SASEGT. Here the CDR3 reads CASRLGAETGELFF. The CDR3 nucleotides are TGTGCCAGCAGGCTCGGCGCGGAAACCGGGGAGCTGTTTTTT.

The chain links TRBV7-9 to TRBJ2-7; 11 bases agree with TRBD2. CDR1 is SEHNR, CDR2 FQNEAQ, per germline (reference sequence). CDR3 size: 19 residues. With V trimmed by 5 bases and J by 6 bases, 21 bases remained unmatched. CDR3 sequence (DNA): TGTGCCAGCAGCGGAAGTGTCGGGACTAGCGGACCCGCCCCCCCCGAGCAGTACTTC. Translated, it gives CASSGSVGTSGPAPPEQYF.

The CDR3 sequence is CASSSGRNTEAFF. The CDR3, as DNA: TGTGCCAGCAGTTCAGGCAGGAACACTGAAGCTTTCTTT. V usage is TRBV28 and J usage is TRBJ1-1; D remains ambiguous. Germline CDR1 and CDR2: MDHEN and SYDVKM. V shed 4 bases and J shed 1 base, with 7 bases lying between them. There are 13 residues in the CDR3.

The J gene is TRBJ2-5, the V gene TRBV2; D is possibly TRBD2 (5 bases). Trimming removed 4 bases at V and 4 bases at J, with 13 bases between. Germline values: CDR1 SNHLY, CDR2 FYNNEI. The CDR3 extends over 14 amino acids. As DNA, the CDR3 is TGTGCCAGCAGTGTGGTGGGAGTGGCAGAGACCCAGTACTTC. Translated, it gives CASSVVGVAETQYF. Combining the CDR3 with reference TRBV2 and TRBJ2-5 gives the whole variable domain EPEVTQTPSHQVTQMGQEVILRCVPISNHLYFYWYRQILGQKVEFLVSFYNNEISEKSEIFDDQFSVERPDGSNFTLKIRSTKLEDSAMYFCASSVVGVAETQYFGPGTRLLVL.

The J gene is TRBJ2-1, the V gene TRBV6-5, with 7 bases that match TRBD1. CDR3 length equals 15 residues. The germline CDR1 and CDR2 sequences are MNHEY and SVGAGI. The V gene end was trimmed by 8 bases and the J gene end by 1 base; junction bases not matched to a gene: 8. CDR3 residues: CASRQGYESYNEQFF. CDR3 in DNA: TGTGCCAGCCGACAGGGCTACGAGTCCTACAATGAGCAGTTCTTC.

The chain recombines TRBV30 with TRBJ2-1, with 8 bases matching TRBD1. CDR1 and CDR2 from the germline V gene are GTSNPN and SVGIG (reference sequence). This CDR3 region has 14 residues. The J segment lost 14 bases and the V segment lost 0 bases, leaving 12 bases of the junction unmatched. Here the CDR3 reads CAWSVRGTTGEEFF. CDR3 DNA sequence: TGTGCCTGGAGTGTACGGGGGACGACAGGGGAGGAGTTCTTC.

The rearrangement links TRBV4-2 to TRBJ2-7, with TRBD2 matching 14 bases. This CDR3 region has 18 residues. The V gene's germline CDR1 is LGHNA and CDR2 YNFKEQ. The trim removed 2 bases at V and 5 bases at J, leaving 11 bases unmatched. The CDR3 sequence: CASSQNTGLAGVENEQYF. In nucleotides, the CDR3 is TGTGCCAGCAGCCAAAACACGGGACTAGCGGGAGTAGAGAACGAGCAGTACTTC.

V usage is TRBV18 and J usage is TRBJ2-5; TRBD1 matches 7 bases. CDR3 length: 13 amino acids. The V gene's germline CDR1 is KGHSH and CDR2 LQKENI. V gave up 1 base and J gave up 5 bases; unmatched junction bases: 1. The CDR3 is CASSPQDRETQYF. The CDR3 bases are TGTGCCAGCTCACCACAGGACAGGGAGACCCAGTACTTC.

The J gene is TRBJ2-2, the V gene TRBV5-1, with D uncertain. V lost 2 bases and J 7 bases, leaving 9 bases between the germline ends. Germline V gene sequence: CDR1 SGHRS, CDR2 YFSETQ. CDR3 length: 13 amino acids. The CDR3: CASSFTVNGELFF. The CDR3 DNA is TGCGCCAGCAGCTTCACGGTAAACGGGGAGCTGTTTTTT.

The chain combines TRBV7-8 with TRBJ2-7; 10 positions agree with TRBD1. Germline V gene lookup returns CDR1 SGHVS and CDR2 FQNEAQ. The CDR3 is 16 amino acids. With V trimmed by 0 bases and J by 0 bases, 2 bases remained unmatched. CDR3 in amino acids: CASSLAGDRGSYEQYF. In nucleotides, the CDR3 is TGTGCCAGCAGCTTAGCAGGGGACAGGGGCTCCTACGAGCAGTACTTC.

The chain links TRBV19 to TRBJ1-1; 8 bases match TRBD1. The V segment lost 6 bases and the J segment 8 bases; nucleotides outside the gene matches: 11. The V gene's germline CDR1 is LNHDA and CDR2 SQIVND (reference sequence). The CDR3 contains 14 residues. CDR3 sequence reads: CASRSDRVGDEAFF. CDR3 nucleotides: TGTGCCAGTAGATCGGACAGGGTCGGGGACGAAGCTTTCTTT.

This chain joins TRBV4-2 and TRBJ1-1; a possible D gene is TRBD1 (5 bases). Germline-derived CDR1 and CDR2 are LGHNA and YNFKEQ. The CDR3 covers 14 residues. V shed 0 bases and J shed 5 bases, with 10 bases lying between them. CDR3: CASSQDGGGTEAFF. In nucleotides, the CDR3 is TGTGCCAGCAGCCAAGATGGGGGGGGGACTGAAGCTTTCTTT.

This chain links TRBV11-1 with TRBJ1-1, with 7 bases matching TRBD1. From germline, CDR1 is SGHAT and CDR2 FQDESV (reference sequence). This CDR3 region has 14 residues. V trimming: 5 bases; J trimming: 7 bases; junction bases outside the gene matches: 10. Here the CDR3 DNA reads TGTGCCAGCAGCCCCTCACAGGGGTGGATTGAAGCTTTCTTT. Translating it yields CASSPSQGWIEAFF.

The chain links TRBV5-4 to TRBJ2-1, with TRBD2 as a possible D gene (6 bases). Germline CDR1 is SGHNT and CDR2 is YYREEE (reference sequence). CDR3 length: 17 residues. V lost 4 bases, J lost 5 bases, and 22 bases lay in between. The CDR3 loop is CASSDRISGGPNNEQFF. CDR3 sequence (DNA): TGTGCCAGCAGCGACCGTATTAGCGGAGGACCCAACAATGAGCAGTTCTTC.

The V call is TRBV19, the J call TRBJ2-3; 9 positions match TRBD2. V lost 6 bases and J lost 5; bases outside the gene matches: 9. Germline V CDR1 and CDR2: LNHDA, SQIVND (reference sequence). The CDR3 consists of 15 residues. The CDR3 DNA is TGTGCCAGTAGCGCTCTAGCGGGAATTAGAGATACGCAGTATTTT. Its protein is CASSALAGIRDTQYF.

The CDR3 coding sequence is TGTGCCAGTAGTATAGAGAGTTTCATGGGGGAGCTGTTTTTT. Translating gives CASSIESFMGELFF. V gene TRBV19 combines with J gene TRBJ2-2; D is unclear. V shed 0 bases and J shed 8 bases, with 10 bases lying between them. There are 14 residues in the CDR3. Germline CDR1 reads LNHDA; CDR2 reads SQIVND (reference sequence).

This sequence joins TRBV5-4 and TRBJ2-1; TRBD2 matches 10 bases. J was trimmed by 14 bases and V by 3 bases; bases with no gene match: 17. The CDR3 is 16 amino acids. Germline V gives CDR1 SGHNT, CDR2 YYREEE (reference sequence). CDR3 residues: CASSSNPSGGLVSEFF. The CDR3 nucleotides read TGTGCCAGCAGCTCCAATCCTAGCGGGGGCTTGGTGTCAGAGTTCTTC.

This sequence joins TRBV5-8 and TRBJ2-1, with D possibly being TRBD2 (5 bases). This CDR3 region has 15 residues. Germline CDR1 is SGHTS and CDR2 is YDEGEE. V lost 4 bases and J 6 bases, leaving 17 bases between the germline ends. CDR3 DNA sequence: TGTGCCAGCAGCCGTTTCCCCAACAGCGGCAATGAGCAGTTCTTC. Residues: CASSRFPNSGNEQFF.

This chain connects TRBV5-6 to TRBJ2-6; D unclear. From germline, CDR1 is SGHDT and CDR2 YYEEEE. The CDR3 covers 16 residues. V was trimmed by 4 bases and J by 4 bases, leaving 15 bases between them. The CDR3 DNA sequence: TGTGCCAGCAGCCGGAGTCAGTTCGCCGGGGCCAACGTCCTGACTTTC. This encodes CASSRSQFAGANVLTF.

The chain joins TRBV27 to TRBJ2-3; 10 bases fit TRBD2. The V and J ends lost 4 bases and 4 bases, in that order; junction bases with no gene match: 8. Germline CDR1 is MNHEY and CDR2 is SMNVEV (reference sequence). The CDR3 runs 16 residues. The CDR3 DNA sequence: TGTGCCAGCAGTTCACCAGCGGGAGGGCCCCCAGATACGCAGTATTTT. Translated, it gives CASSSPAGGPPDTQYF.

The genes are TRBV4-1 and TRBJ2-1; TRBD2 matches 9 bases. V gave up 4 bases and J gave up 4 bases; unmatched junction bases: 5. Germline CDR1 is MGHRA and CDR2 is YSYEKL. The CDR3 runs 15 residues. DNA of the CDR3: TGCGCCAGCAGCCCGACTAGCGGAAATTACAATGAGCAGTTCTTC. Translating it yields CASSPTSGNYNEQFF.